The clone carrying this T cell receptor (delta chain) showed up many times. Its specificity is not known. Other DNA sequences in the same sample also yield this CDR3. Gammadelta T cells were flow-sorted from PBMC into Vgamma9/Vdelta2+ and Vdelta2-negative populations for bulk analysis. Unmatched junction bases numbered 22, after V lost 5 bases and J lost 10 bases. The CDR3 consists of 17 residues. The germline CDR1 and CDR2 sequences are NTAFDY and IRPDVSE (reference sequence). Both TRG and TRD chains were sequenced from each sorted sample. TCRdb reprocessed the multiplex PCR reads using CATT. The sample has approximately 53,000 delta-chain clones, over 1.5% seen once. The entry originates in a study of γδ T cells in repeated Plasmodium falciparum infection. Study-wide background: Each infection was followed by sampling at 21 days, plus baseline and some pre-infection draws. Study-level findings and limits: Vdelta2-negative gammadelta repertoires, largely Vdelta1+, seemingly showed infection-driven waves of new clonal selection. Vgamma9/Vdelta2+ repertoires stayed stably polyclonal over time and infection.

The receptor was isolated from a pool of human donors (malaria-infected and uninfected, not separated). The chain joins TRAV23/DV6 to TRDJ1, with 11 nucleotides matching TRDD3. Material: gamma-delta T cells from blood. For the CDR3, the DNA is TGTGCAGCGACCTACAAGGTCAGCCTACTGGGGGATAAGCGACTCATCTTT. Amino acids: CAATYKVSLLGDKRLIF. Full variable domain (missing parts from reference TRAV23/DV6 and TRDJ1): QQQVKQSPQSLIVQKGGISIINCAYENTAFDYFPWYQQFPGKGPALLIAIRPDVSEKKEGRFTISFNKSAKQFSLHIMDSQPGDSATYFCAATYKVSLLGDKRLIFGKGTRVTVEP.